Each of the 25 T cell receptor beta chains below was sequenced from the same sample in a study of blood T cell repertoires in COVID-19. Produced via immunoSEQ multiplex PCR; TCRdb's table is partial and in-frame only. The table lists about 290,000 clones, approximately 88% of them singletons. Source material: peripheral blood. Receptor source: a middle-aged woman who had recovered from COVID-19.

The chain uses TRBV30 and TRBJ2-7, with 8 bases lining up with TRBD1. Germline V CDR1 and CDR2: GTSNPN, SVGIG (reference sequence). The J segment lost 3 bases and the V segment lost 2 bases, leaving 3 bases of the junction unmatched. The CDR3 sequence is 13 residues long. CDR3 coding DNA: TGTGCCTGGAGTCCAGGACAGGGCTACGAGCAGTACTTC. It specifies CAWSPGQGYEQYF.

This CDR3 reads CASSRGGTASCEQYF. The CDR3 DNA reads as TGTGCCAGCAGCCGCGGGGGGACCGCGTCTTGCGAGCAGTACTTC. The V call is TRBV13, the J call TRBJ2-7, with 8 bases fitting TRBD2. This CDR3 comprises 15 residues. Germline CDR1 is PRHDT and CDR2 is FYEKMQ (reference sequence). Trimming removed 5 bases from V and 6 bases from J; junction bases left unmatched: 12.

The chain carries TRBV12-3 or TRBV12-4 and TRBJ1-5; 8 bases agree with TRBD1. With V trimmed by 7 bases and J by 4 bases, 3 bases remained unmatched. The CDR3 is made up of 13 amino acids. The DNA of the CDR3 is TGTGCCAGCACGCAGGGGGCAAATCAGCCCCAGCATTTT. Translation: CASTQGANQPQHF.

J is TRBJ2-1 and V is TRBV19; 12 bases agree with TRBD2. Germline values: CDR1 LNHDA, CDR2 SQIVND (reference sequence). The CDR3 totals 15 residues. V lost 5 bases, J lost 6 bases, and 5 bases stayed unmatched. The CDR3 sequence: CASSPTSGSRNEQFF. In DNA, the CDR3 is TGTGCCAGTAGTCCGACTAGCGGGAGCCGCAATGAGCAGTTCTTC.

The V call is TRBV7-6, the J call TRBJ2-3; D is possibly TRBD1 (5 bases). Trimming cost V 6 bases and J 4 bases, with 8 bases left between them. This CDR3 spans 12 amino acids. Germline assignment: CDR1 SGHVS and CDR2 FNYEAQ. CDR3 sequence: CASRGLADTQYF. In nucleotides, the CDR3 is TGTGCCAGCAGGGGGCTGGCAGATACGCAGTATTTT.

This clone was observed a single time. The rearrangement uses TRBV5-4 and TRBJ2-5; 8 bases map to TRBD1. V shed 0 bases and J 4 bases; nucleotides not matched to a gene: 11. The CDR3 is made up of 17 amino acids. CDR1 SGHNT and CDR2 YYREEE come from the germline V gene (reference sequence). The CDR3 reads CASSLAPGTGSGETQYF. CDR3 sequence (DNA): TGTGCCAGCAGCTTGGCCCCCGGGACAGGCTCGGGAGAGACCCAGTACTTC.

This chain connects TRBV19 to TRBJ1-1, with D possibly matching TRBD1 (6 bases). Trimming stripped 2 bases from V and 6 bases from J, with 13 bases between. From germline, CDR1 is LNHDA and CDR2 SQIVND (reference sequence). The CDR3 runs 14 residues. CDR3 region: CASSIRQDRAEAFF. The CDR3 nucleotides are TGTGCCAGTAGTATAAGACAGGATAGGGCTGAAGCTTTCTTT.

The chain has TRBV7-2 and TRBJ1-5; D is possibly TRBD1 (6 bases). V lost 3 bases, J lost 1 base, and 10 bases lay in between. Per germline, CDR1 SGHTA and CDR2 FQGNSA. The CDR3 is 15 amino acids. The CDR3 sequence is CASSLVGQSNQPQHF. CDR3 DNA: TGTGCCAGCAGCTTGGTAGGACAGAGCAATCAGCCCCAGCATTTT.

The J gene is TRBJ2-2, the V gene TRBV19, with TRBD2 identical over 10 bases. CDR3 length: 15 amino acids. The germline V gene has CDR1 LNHDA and CDR2 SQIVND (reference sequence). V shed 7 bases, J shed 5 bases, and the junction held 7 bases outside the gene matches. The CDR3 DNA reads as TGTGCCAGTAACCCTAGCGGGAGTTCTACCGGGGAGCTGTTTTTT. Protein product: CASNPSGSSTGELFF.

The chain links TRBV7-9 to TRBJ2-5; 9 nucleotides match TRBD1. The CDR3 has 15 residues. Looked up from germline, CDR1 is SEHNR and CDR2 is FQNEAQ (reference sequence). V dropped 5 bases and J dropped 4; count of bases not matched to a gene: 8. The CDR3 region has the DNA TGTGCCAGCAGCCAAAGTGCGACAGGGGGAGAGACCCAGTACTTC. Translated: CASSQSATGGETQYF.

This sequence joins TRBV2 and TRBJ2-2; TRBD2 might be the D (6 bases). The CDR3 sequence is 14 residues long. Germline values: CDR1 SNHLY, CDR2 FYNNEI. The V gene lost 7 bases and the J gene lost 7 bases, with 16 bases spanning the gap. The CDR3 is CASIAGEGGGELFF. The CDR3 region has the DNA TGTGCCAGCATCGCCGGCGAGGGAGGCGGGGAGCTGTTTTTT.

This clone came up once. The rearrangement joins TRBV6-5 to TRBJ1-2, with TRBD1 identical over 7 bases. Germline lookup yields CDR1 MNHEY and CDR2 SVGAGI. Trimming cost V 7 bases and J 5 bases; bases outside gene matches: 7. The CDR3 contains 13 residues. The CDR3 bases are TGTGCCAGCAACGGGGACAGCTTATATGGCTACACCTTC. It translates to CASNGDSLYGYTF.

The V gene is TRBV5-4, the J gene TRBJ2-1; TRBD2 matches 8 bases. Germline CDR1 reads SGHNT; CDR2 reads YYREEE (reference sequence). With V trimmed by 1 base and J by 3 bases, 6 bases remained unmatched. CDR3 size: 16 residues. CDR3 bases: TGTGCCAGCAGCTTGTTGTCCGGGGGGGGCTACAATGAGCAGTTCTTC. It codes for CASSLLSGGGYNEQFF.

The chain links TRBV4-1 to TRBJ2-5; 8 bases agree with TRBD2. CDR1 is MGHRA and CDR2 is YSYEKL in the germline V gene. V was clipped by 1 base and J by 3 bases; unmatched bases: 7. The CDR3 length is 16 residues. This CDR3 is CASSQVRGGREETQYF. The CDR3 nucleotides are TGCGCCAGCAGCCAAGTCCGGGGGGGACGGGAAGAGACCCAGTACTTC.

The chain carries TRBV15 and TRBJ2-1, with D maybe TRBD2 (6 bases). The germline CDR1 and CDR2 sequences are LNHNV and YYDKDF (reference sequence). The CDR3 is made up of 15 amino acids. The ends were cut back, 4 bases at V and 5 bases at J, with 15 bases in the middle. The CDR3 DNA follows: TGTGCCACCAGCACCGGACTTTGGGGGGACAATGAGCAGTTCTTC. Translated, it gives CATSTGLWGDNEQFF.

This sequence joins TRBV27 and TRBJ1-5; no clear D gene. CDR1 and CDR2 from the germline V gene are MNHEY and SMNVEV (reference sequence). V shed 7 bases and J shed 3 bases, with 16 bases lying between them. The CDR3 extends over 15 amino acids. In DNA form, the CDR3 reads TGTGCCAGCACCCTTCGCGCGGGGTTCAATCAGCCCCAGCATTTT. Protein product: CASTLRAGFNQPQHF.

The chain carries TRBV28 and TRBJ1-3, with D possibly being TRBD1 (6 bases). The CDR3 spans 14 residues. The germline V gene has CDR1 MDHEN and CDR2 SYDVKM. With 6 bases removed from V and 3 bases from J, the gap between germline ends came to 12 bases. The CDR3 nucleotides read TGTGCCAGCAGCCCTGGGACAATTGGAAACACCATATATTTT. Translation gives CASSPGTIGNTIYF.

This sequence joins TRBV5-1 and TRBJ2-2, with D possibly matching TRBD2 (5 bases). This CDR3 is built from 16 residues. The V gene's germline CDR1 is SGHRS and CDR2 YFSETQ. V was shortened by 4 bases and J by 1 base, with 14 bases between the two germline ends. CDR3 region: CASSPTGVKNTGELFF. For the CDR3, the DNA is TGCGCCAGCAGCCCCACCGGGGTAAAGAACACCGGGGAGCTGTTTTTT.

J is TRBJ2-7 and V is TRBV6-1; D unclear. The CDR3 has 14 amino acids. Trimming removed 3 bases from V and 2 bases from J, with 11 bases in between. The germline gives CDR1 MNHNS, CDR2 SASEGT. In DNA, the CDR3 is TGTGCCAGCAGTGACCTCCGAGGTGCCTACGAGCAGTACTTC. Protein sequence: CASSDLRGAYEQYF.

The gene calls are TRBV18 and TRBJ2-7; 7 bases agree with TRBD1. V trimming: 3 bases; J trimming: 3 bases; junction bases outside the gene matches: 11. The V gene's germline CDR1 is KGHSH and CDR2 LQKENI. The CDR3 is made up of 16 amino acids. CDR3 DNA: TGTGCCAGCTCACCTTTTAGTACAGGGGAGTACTACGAGCAGTACTTC. Translating it yields CASSPFSTGEYYEQYF.

A few counts support this clone. The chain has TRBV19 and TRBJ1-1, with 7 positions matching TRBD1. Germline assignment: CDR1 LNHDA and CDR2 SQIVND (reference sequence). The CDR3 has 14 residues. V gave up 5 bases and J gave up 11 bases; unmatched junction bases: 14. The CDR3 is CASSAALTGVGAFF. The DNA of the CDR3 is TGTGCCAGTAGTGCCGCTTTAACAGGGGTTGGGGCTTTCTTT.

The chain employs TRBV5-4 and TRBJ2-7; TRBD1 is a possible D gene (5 bases). The CDR3 sequence is 13 residues long. V lost 0 bases to trimming and J lost 4 bases, with 8 bases between them. CDR1 is SGHNT, CDR2 YYREEE, per germline (reference sequence). This CDR3 reads CASSLGAGYEQYF. The CDR3, as DNA: TGTGCCAGCAGCTTGGGGGCAGGGTACGAGCAGTACTTC.

This rearrangement joins TRBV7-9 to TRBJ1-1; TRBD1 is a possible D gene (6 bases). Germline-derived CDR1 and CDR2 are SEHNR and FQNEAQ (reference sequence). This CDR3 is built from 14 residues. V was pared by 1 base and J by 6 bases, with 12 bases between. CDR3 amino acids: CASSLDRGGPEAFF. DNA for the CDR3: TGTGCCAGCAGCTTAGATCGGGGGGGCCCTGAAGCTTTCTTT.

The rearrangement links TRBV24-1 to TRBJ2-6; TRBD1 matches 7 bases. Germline CDR1 KGHDR, CDR2 SFDVKD. The CDR3 covers 16 residues. Unmatched junction bases numbered 9, after V lost 7 bases and J lost 4 bases. This CDR3 reads CATSRTGSAGANVLTF. CDR3 sequence (DNA): TGTGCCACCAGCCGGACAGGATCGGCAGGGGCCAACGTCCTGACTTTC.

J is TRBJ1-1 and V is TRBV2; 9 nucleotides line up with TRBD1. V lost 5 bases to trimming and J lost 11 bases; unmatched junction nucleotides: 3. The CDR3 runs 11 residues. The germline gives CDR1 SNHLY, CDR2 FYNNEI. The CDR3 coding sequence is TGTGCCAGCAGTCTGGACAGGGGTGCTTTCTTT. It translates to CASSLDRGAFF.